The next 19 T cell receptor beta chains were all read from a single sample in a study of blood T cell repertoires in COVID-19. The protocol was immunoSEQ multiplex PCR, while the TCRdb copy is restricted to in-frame clones and leaves out a portion. Of around 100,000 clones in the sample, approximately 81% were seen once. The sequenced sample was peripheral blood. The receptors were gathered from a human donor in a cohort sampled during active COVID-19.

The genes are TRBV5-1 and TRBJ2-5; 12 nucleotides agree with TRBD2. Germline assignment: CDR1 SGHRS and CDR2 YFSETQ. J gave up 5 bases and V 0 bases, and 8 bases lay outside the gene matches. The length of the CDR3 is 17 residues. CDR3 in DNA: TGCGCCAGCAGCTTGGGACTAGCGGGAGCGGGTAGTGAGACCCAGTACTTC. Translated, it gives CASSLGLAGAGSETQYF. Looking up the rest from reference TRBV5-1 and TRBJ2-5 gives the full variable domain: KAGVTQTPRYLIKTRGQQVTLSCSPISGHRSVSWYQQTPGQGLQFLFEYFSETQRNKGNFPGRFSGRQFSNSRSEMNVSTLELGDSALYLCASSLGLAGAGSETQYFGPGTRLLVL.

V gene TRBV19 combines with J gene TRBJ1-2, with D possibly being TRBD1 (5 bases). This CDR3 is 15 amino acids long. The V end lost 3 bases, the J end lost 8 bases, and 19 bases lay between the germline ends. Per germline, CDR1 LNHDA and CDR2 SQIVND (reference sequence). The CDR3 DNA sequence: TGTGCCAGTAGTATCCTGGGGCAGGAAGCAGGGGGCTACACCTTC. The encoded protein is CASSILGQEAGGYTF.

The V gene is TRBV11-3, the J gene TRBJ2-1; no definite D call. The germline V gene encodes CDR1 SGHNT and CDR2 YENEEA. Trimming stripped 1 base from V and 1 base from J, with 8 bases between. The length of the CDR3 is 15 residues. The CDR3 sequence is CASSLGAGSYNEQFF. CDR3 sequence (DNA): TGTGCCAGCAGCTTAGGGGCAGGTTCCTACAATGAGCAGTTCTTC.

J is TRBJ2-5 and V is TRBV9, with D uncertain. Germline values: CDR1 SGDLS, CDR2 YYNGEE. With 0 bases removed from V and 2 bases from J, the gap between germline ends came to 14 bases. The CDR3 runs 16 residues. CDR3 protein: CASSVAWAIGQETQYF. CDR3 bases: TGTGCCAGCAGCGTAGCTTGGGCTATTGGGCAAGAGACCCAGTACTTC.

This CDR3 is CASSSGGTGNTIYF. CDR3 in DNA: TGTGCCAGCAGCTCAGGGGGTACTGGAAACACCATATATTTT. The chain employs TRBV11-2 and TRBJ1-3, with 7 bases lining up with TRBD1. The CDR3 contains 14 residues. CDR1 is SGHAT and CDR2 is FQNNGV in the germline V gene. The junction had 2 bases not matched to a gene; V was cut back by 4 bases and J by 2 bases.

This clone was seen once. The rearrangement links TRBV11-3 to TRBJ2-1, with 7 bases identical to TRBD2. The junction had 4 bases not matched to a gene; V was cut back by 5 bases and J by 0 bases. CDR1 and CDR2 (germline): SGHNT, YENEEA. The CDR3 has 15 amino acids. The CDR3 coding sequence is TGTGCCAGCAGCGTTAGCGGGTACTCCTACAATGAGCAGTTCTTC. Translated, it gives CASSVSGYSYNEQFF.

The gene calls are TRBV6-5 and TRBJ2-2, with D possibly being TRBD2 (5 bases). V was cut by 6 bases and J by 7 bases, with 15 bases left in between. The CDR3 loop spans 14 amino acids. CDR1 is MNHEY and CDR2 is SVGAGI in the germline V gene. As DNA, the CDR3 is TGTGCCAGCAGCTCGACGCCGGACTTCGGGGAGCTGTTTTTT. Translating it yields CASSSTPDFGELFF.

The V gene is TRBV7-2, the J gene TRBJ2-2; 9 bases agree with TRBD1. V dropped 2 bases and J dropped 4; count of bases not matched to a gene: 8. CDR3 length equals 17 residues. Germline V gene lookup returns CDR1 SGHTA and CDR2 FQGNSA. The CDR3: CASSLSFGTGITGELFF. The CDR3 nucleotides are TGTGCCAGCAGCTTAAGTTTCGGGACAGGGATCACCGGGGAGCTGTTTTTT.

The chain recombines TRBV5-1 with TRBJ1-2; 9 bases match TRBD1. In germline, CDR1 is SGHRS, CDR2 YFSETQ. The CDR3 covers 15 residues. After removal of 7 bases from V and 8 bases from J, the junction contained 15 bases not matched to a gene. The CDR3 loop is CASGSPGQGSGGYTF. The DNA of the CDR3 is TGCGCCAGCGGTTCCCCGGGACAGGGAAGTGGCGGCTACACCTTC. Together with reference TRBV5-1 and TRBJ1-2, the CDR3 gives the full variable domain: KAGVTQTPRYLIKTRGQQVTLSCSPISGHRSVSWYQQTPGQGLQFLFEYFSETQRNKGNFPGRFSGRQFSNSRSEMNVSTLELGDSALYLCASGSPGQGSGGYTFGSGTRLTVV.

This clone was detected a few times. The chain links TRBV6-6 to TRBJ1-1; 11 positions agree with TRBD1. There are 14 residues in the CDR3. Per germline, CDR1 MNHNY and CDR2 SVGAGI (reference sequence). V was clipped by 4 bases and J by 4 bases; unmatched bases: 2. For the CDR3, the DNA is TGTGCCAGCAGTTTTGGGACAGGGGGCACTGAAGCTTTCTTT. Translating gives CASSFGTGGTEAFF.

This clone has only a few counts. This chain uses TRBV9 with TRBJ2-2; 8 bases match TRBD2. The germline CDR1 and CDR2 sequences are SGDLS and YYNGEE. The CDR3 sequence is 16 residues long. The ends lost 0 bases at V and 2 bases at J; junction bases unmatched: 3. CDR3 residues: CASSVGSGVNTGELFF. The DNA for the CDR3 is TGTGCCAGCAGCGTAGGTAGCGGGGTAAACACCGGGGAGCTGTTTTTT. Using reference TRBV9 and TRBJ2-2 for the parts outside the CDR3, the full variable domain is DSGVTQTPKHLITATGQRVTLRCSPRSGDLSVYWYQQSLDQGLQFLIQYYNGEERAKGNILERFSAQQFPDLHSELNLSSLELGDSALYFCASSVGSGVNTGELFFGEGSRLTVL.

This chain joins TRBV3-1 (or the pseudogene TRBV3-2) and TRBJ2-5; the match to TRBD2 covers 8 bases. V was clipped by 0 bases and J by 13 bases; unmatched bases: 13. Germline CDR1 LGHDT, CDR2 YNNKEL (reference sequence). CDR3 length equals 15 residues. The CDR3 sequence: CASSQDERLGAGGYF. As DNA, the CDR3 is TGTGCCAGCAGCCAAGATGAAAGGTTAGGTGCGGGGGGGTACTTC.

This clone was recorded only once. The V call is TRBV18, the J call TRBJ1-2, with TRBD1 as a possible D gene (6 bases). Deletions cut 0 bases from V and 0 bases from J, with 11 bases between. The CDR3 totals 16 residues. CDR1 and CDR2 from the germline V gene are KGHSH and LQKENI. CDR3 sequence (DNA): TGTGCCAGCTCACCACCGTCCCAGGGGACTAACTATGGCTACACCTTC. This codes for CASSPPSQGTNYGYTF.

The chain uses TRBV5-3 and TRBJ2-1; D gene unclear. TRBV5-3 is designated an ORF whose function remains uncertain. Between the trimmed V and J ends, which lost 4 bases and 13 bases, there was a span of 15 bases. This CDR3 is 12 amino acids long. CDR3 in DNA: TGTGCCAGAAGCGTCACATTCAACAGTCAGTTCTTC. Its protein product is CARSVTFNSQFF.

This clone was detected only a few times. Other DNA sequences from this sample encode an identical CDR3 as well. The V call is TRBV7-2, the J call TRBJ2-7; D call uncertain. The CDR3 is 12 residues long. CDR1 and CDR2 from the germline V gene are SGHTA and FQGNSA. V was pared by 3 bases and J by 0 bases, with 3 bases between. The CDR3 DNA sequence: TGTGCCAGCAGCTTGAGCTCCTACGAGCAGTACTTC. Protein sequence: CASSLSSYEQYF.

This clone was detected once. The V and J genes are TRBV3-1 (or the pseudogene TRBV3-2) and TRBJ1-1; no definite D call. CDR1 LGHDT and CDR2 YNNKEL come from the germline V gene (reference sequence). The CDR3 runs to 16 residues. V lost 1 base to trimming and J lost 1 base, with 13 bases between them. The CDR3 sequence is CASSQVGTSRNTEAFF. The CDR3 DNA sequence: TGTGCCAGCAGCCAAGTTGGTACATCTCGGAACACTGAAGCTTTCTTT.

The chain has TRBV4-1 and TRBJ2-3, with D perhaps TRBD1 (6 bases). V lost 5 bases, J lost 1 base, and 19 bases lay in between. Germline V gives CDR1 MGHRA, CDR2 YSYEKL. This CDR3 has 17 residues. CDR3 protein: CASSTLGAGAGTDTQYF. CDR3 DNA: TGCGCCAGCAGCACCCTAGGGGCAGGGGCAGGCACAGATACGCAGTATTTT.

This clone has a single count. The chain carries TRBV5-4 and TRBJ1-2, with D uncertain. The V end was cut by 4 bases, the J end by 1 base, with 5 bases between. Germline values: CDR1 SGHNT, CDR2 YYREEE (reference sequence). CDR3 length equals 12 residues. CDR3 DNA: TGTGCCAGCAGCCAAAATAACTATGGCTACACCTTC. It yields the protein CASSQNNYGYTF.

J is TRBJ2-5 and V is TRBV7-2; the match to TRBD1 covers 8 bases. Germline assignment: CDR1 SGHTA and CDR2 FQGNSA. The ends lost 5 bases at V and 6 bases at J; junction bases unmatched: 14. CDR3 length: 16 amino acids. CDR3 sequence (DNA): TGTGCCAGCAGCCCCAGACAGGGGACCCTAGAGAAGACCCAGTACTTC. This gives the protein CASSPRQGTLEKTQYF.